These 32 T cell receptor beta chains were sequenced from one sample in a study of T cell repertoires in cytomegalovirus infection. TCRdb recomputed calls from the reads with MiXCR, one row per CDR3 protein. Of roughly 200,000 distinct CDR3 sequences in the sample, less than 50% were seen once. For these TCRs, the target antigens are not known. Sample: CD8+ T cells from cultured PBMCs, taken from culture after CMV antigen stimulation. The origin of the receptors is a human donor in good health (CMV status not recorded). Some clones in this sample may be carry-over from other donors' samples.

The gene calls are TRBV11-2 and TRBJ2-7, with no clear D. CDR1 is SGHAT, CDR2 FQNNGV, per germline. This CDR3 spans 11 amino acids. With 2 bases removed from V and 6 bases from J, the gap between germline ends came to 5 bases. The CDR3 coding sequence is TGTGCCAGCAGCTTAACGTTCGAGCAGTACTTC. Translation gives CASSLTFEQYF.

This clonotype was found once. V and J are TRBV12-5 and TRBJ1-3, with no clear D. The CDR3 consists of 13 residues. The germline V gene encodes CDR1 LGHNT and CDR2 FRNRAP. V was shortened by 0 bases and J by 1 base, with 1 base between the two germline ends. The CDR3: CASGLVSGNTIYF. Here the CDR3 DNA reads TGTGCTAGTGGTTTGGTATCTGGAAACACCATATATTTT.

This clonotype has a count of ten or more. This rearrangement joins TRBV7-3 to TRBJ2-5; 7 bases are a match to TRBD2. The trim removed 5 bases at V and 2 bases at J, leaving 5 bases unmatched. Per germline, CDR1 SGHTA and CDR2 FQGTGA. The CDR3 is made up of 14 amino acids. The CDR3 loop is CASSPLGGQETQYF. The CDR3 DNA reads TGTGCCAGCAGCCCCCTGGGGGGGCAAGAGACCCAGTACTTC. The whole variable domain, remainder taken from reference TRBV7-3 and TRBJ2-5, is GAGVSQTPSNKVTEKGKYVELRCDPISGHTALYWYRQSLGQGPEFLIYFQGTGAADDSGLPNDRFFAVRPEGSVSTLKIQRTERGDSAVYLCASSPLGGQETQYFGPGTRLLVL.

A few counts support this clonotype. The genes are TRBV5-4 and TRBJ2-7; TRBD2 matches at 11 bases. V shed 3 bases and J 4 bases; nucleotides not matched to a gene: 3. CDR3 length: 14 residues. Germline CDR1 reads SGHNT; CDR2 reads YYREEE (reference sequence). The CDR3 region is CASSSGLAVYEQYF. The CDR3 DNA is TGTGCCAGCAGCTCGGGACTAGCGGTTTACGAGCAGTACTTC.

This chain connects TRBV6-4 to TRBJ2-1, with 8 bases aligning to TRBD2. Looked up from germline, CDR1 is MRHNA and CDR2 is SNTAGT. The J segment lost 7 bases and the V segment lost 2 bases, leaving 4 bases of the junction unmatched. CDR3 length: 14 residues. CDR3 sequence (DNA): TGTGCCAGCAGTGACAGGGGACTAGTAAATGAGCAGTTCTTC. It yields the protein CASSDRGLVNEQFF.

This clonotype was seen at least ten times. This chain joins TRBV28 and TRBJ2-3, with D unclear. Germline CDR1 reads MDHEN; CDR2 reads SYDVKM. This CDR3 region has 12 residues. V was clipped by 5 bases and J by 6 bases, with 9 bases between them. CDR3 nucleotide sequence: TGTGCCAGCAGTCTTCCCCCGGATACGCAGTATTTT. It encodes CASSLPPDTQYF.

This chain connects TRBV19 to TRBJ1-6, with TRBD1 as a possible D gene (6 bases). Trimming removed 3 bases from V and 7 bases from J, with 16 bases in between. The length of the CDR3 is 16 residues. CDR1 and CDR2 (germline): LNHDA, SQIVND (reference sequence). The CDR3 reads CASSIESGHLNSPLHF. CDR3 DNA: TGTGCCAGTAGTATTGAGTCGGGACACCTAAATTCACCCCTCCACTTT.

CDR3 bases: TGTGCCAGCAGCTTCGGGACTAGCGGGGGGGCCTACAATGAGCAGTTCTTC. It translates to CASSFGTSGGAYNEQFF. The chain carries TRBV7-9 and TRBJ2-1; 16 nucleotides align to TRBD2. Trimming removed 3 bases from V and 2 bases from J; junction bases left unmatched: 1. CDR1 and CDR2 from the germline V gene are SEHNR and FQNEAQ (reference sequence). The CDR3 runs 17 residues.

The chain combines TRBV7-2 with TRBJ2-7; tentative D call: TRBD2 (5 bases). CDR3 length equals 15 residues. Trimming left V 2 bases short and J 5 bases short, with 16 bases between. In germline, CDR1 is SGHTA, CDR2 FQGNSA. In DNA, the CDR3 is TGTGCCAGCAGCTTAAAGACTACACGCGATCACGAGCAGTACTTC. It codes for CASSLKTTRDHEQYF.

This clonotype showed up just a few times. The CDR3 DNA follows: TGTGCCAGCAGTGAGCTCAGGGGATCCTATAACTATGGCTACACCTTC. It yields the protein CASSELRGSYNYGYTF. The J gene is TRBJ1-2, the V gene TRBV6-1; possibly TRBD1 for D (6 bases). Germline V CDR1 and CDR2: MNHNS, SASEGT. This CDR3 spans 16 amino acids. Trimming pared 3 bases from V and 1 base from J, leaving 15 bases between.

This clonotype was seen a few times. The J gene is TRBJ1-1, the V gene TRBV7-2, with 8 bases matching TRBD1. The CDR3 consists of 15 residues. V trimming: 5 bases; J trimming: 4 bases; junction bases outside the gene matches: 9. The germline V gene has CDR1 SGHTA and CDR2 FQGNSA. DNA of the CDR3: TGTGCCAGCAGCACCCAGACAGGGGCCATCACTGAAGCTTTCTTT. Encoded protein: CASSTQTGAITEAFF.

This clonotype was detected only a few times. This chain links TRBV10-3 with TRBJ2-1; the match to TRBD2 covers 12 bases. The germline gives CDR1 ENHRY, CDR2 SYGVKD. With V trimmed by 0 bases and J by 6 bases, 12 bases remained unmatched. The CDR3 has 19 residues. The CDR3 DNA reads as TGTGCCATCAGTGAGTCGAGACTAGCGGGAGCCCTCGGACCCAATGAGCAGTTCTTC. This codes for CAISESRLAGALGPNEQFF.

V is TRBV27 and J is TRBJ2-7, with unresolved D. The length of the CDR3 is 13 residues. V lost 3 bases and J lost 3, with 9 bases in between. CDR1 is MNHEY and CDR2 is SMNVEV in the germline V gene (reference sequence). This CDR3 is CASSFAVGYEQYF. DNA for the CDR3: TGTGCCAGCAGTTTTGCTGTAGGCTACGAGCAGTACTTC.

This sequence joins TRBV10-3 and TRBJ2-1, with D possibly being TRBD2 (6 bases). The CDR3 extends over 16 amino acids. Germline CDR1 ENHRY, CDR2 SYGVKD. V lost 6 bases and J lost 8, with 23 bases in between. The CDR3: CAISLLAGAKRDEQFF. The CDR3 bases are TGTGCCATCAGCTTACTGGCGGGCGCCAAGCGGGATGAGCAGTTCTTC.

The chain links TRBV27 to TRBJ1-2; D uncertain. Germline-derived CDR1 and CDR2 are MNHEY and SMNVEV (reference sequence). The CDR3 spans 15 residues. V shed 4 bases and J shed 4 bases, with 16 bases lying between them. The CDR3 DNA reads TGTGCCAGCAGTTACGGACGGGCACATACCTATGGCTACACCTTC. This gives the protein CASSYGRAHTYGYTF.

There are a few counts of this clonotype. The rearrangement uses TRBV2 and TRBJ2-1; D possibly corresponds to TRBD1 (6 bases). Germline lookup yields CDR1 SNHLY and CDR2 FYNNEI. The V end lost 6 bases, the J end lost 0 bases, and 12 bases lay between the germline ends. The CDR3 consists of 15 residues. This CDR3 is CASRGGDISYNEQFF. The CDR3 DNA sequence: TGTGCCAGCAGAGGTGGGGACATCTCCTACAATGAGCAGTTCTTC.

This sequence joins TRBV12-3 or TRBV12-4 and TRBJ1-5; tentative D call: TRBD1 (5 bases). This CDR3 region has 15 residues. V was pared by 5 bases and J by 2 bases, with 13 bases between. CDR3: CASSPDSMGNQPQHF. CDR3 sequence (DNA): TGTGCCAGCAGTCCCGACAGTATGGGCAATCAGCCCCAGCATTTT.

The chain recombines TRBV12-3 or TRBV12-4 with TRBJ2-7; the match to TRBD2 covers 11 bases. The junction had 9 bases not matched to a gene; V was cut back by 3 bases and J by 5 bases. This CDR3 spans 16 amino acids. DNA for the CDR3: TGTGCCAGCAGTTTCTCTTATAGCGGGAGGGAAGACGAGCAGTACTTC. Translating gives CASSFSYSGREDEQYF.

The CDR3 nucleotides are TGTGCCAGCAGCTTAGTCGGACAGGGGAACACTGAAGCTTTCTTT. The encoded protein is CASSLVGQGNTEAFF. V usage is TRBV7-6 and J usage is TRBJ1-1; TRBD1 matches at 8 bases. The V and J ends lost 1 base and 1 base, in that order; junction bases with no gene match: 2. The CDR3 runs to 15 residues. The germline CDR1 and CDR2 sequences are SGHVS and FNYEAQ.

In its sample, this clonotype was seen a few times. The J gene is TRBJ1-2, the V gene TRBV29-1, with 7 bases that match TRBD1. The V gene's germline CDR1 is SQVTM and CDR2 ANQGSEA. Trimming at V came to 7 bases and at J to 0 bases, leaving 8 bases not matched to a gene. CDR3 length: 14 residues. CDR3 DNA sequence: TGCAGCGGTTATACAGGGGCTGCTAACTATGGCTACACCTTC. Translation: CSGYTGAANYGYTF.

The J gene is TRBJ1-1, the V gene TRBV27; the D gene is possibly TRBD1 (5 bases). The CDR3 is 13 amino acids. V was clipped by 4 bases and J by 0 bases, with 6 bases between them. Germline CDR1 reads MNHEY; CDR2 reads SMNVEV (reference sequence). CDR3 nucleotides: TGTGCCAGCAGTTGGGGGATGAACACTGAAGCTTTCTTT. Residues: CASSWGMNTEAFF.

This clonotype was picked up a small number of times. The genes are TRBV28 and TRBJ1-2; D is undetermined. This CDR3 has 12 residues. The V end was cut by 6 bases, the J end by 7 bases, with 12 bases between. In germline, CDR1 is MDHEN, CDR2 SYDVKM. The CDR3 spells CASRGMSTGYTF. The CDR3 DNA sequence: TGTGCCAGCAGGGGGATGTCTACTGGCTACACCTTC.

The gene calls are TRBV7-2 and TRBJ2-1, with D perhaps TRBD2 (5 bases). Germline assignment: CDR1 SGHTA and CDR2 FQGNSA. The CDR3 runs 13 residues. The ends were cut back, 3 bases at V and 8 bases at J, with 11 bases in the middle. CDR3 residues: CASSLDSDYEQFF. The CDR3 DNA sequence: TGTGCCAGCAGCTTGGACTCAGACTATGAGCAGTTCTTC.

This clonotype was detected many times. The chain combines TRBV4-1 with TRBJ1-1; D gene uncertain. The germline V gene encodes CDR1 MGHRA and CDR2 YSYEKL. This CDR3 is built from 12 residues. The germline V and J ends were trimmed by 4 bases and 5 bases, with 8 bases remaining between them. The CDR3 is CASSRGGTEAFF. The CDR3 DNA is TGCGCCAGCAGCCGGGGAGGGACTGAAGCTTTCTTT.

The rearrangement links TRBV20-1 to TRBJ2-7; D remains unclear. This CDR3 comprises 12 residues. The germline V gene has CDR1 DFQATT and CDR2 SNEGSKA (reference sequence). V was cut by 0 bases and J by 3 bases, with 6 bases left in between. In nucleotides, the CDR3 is TGCAGTGCTAGAGATGATGGCTACGAGCAGTACTTC. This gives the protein CSARDDGYEQYF.

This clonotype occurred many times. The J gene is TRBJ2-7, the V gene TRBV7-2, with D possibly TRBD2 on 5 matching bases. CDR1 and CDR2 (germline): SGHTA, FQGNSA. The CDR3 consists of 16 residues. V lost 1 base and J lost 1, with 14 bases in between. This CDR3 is CASSLGFGESSYEQYF. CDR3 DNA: TGTGCCAGCAGCTTAGGTTTCGGGGAGTCTTCCTACGAGCAGTACTTC. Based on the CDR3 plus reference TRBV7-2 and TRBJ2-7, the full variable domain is GAGVSQSPSNKVTEKGKDVELRCDPISGHTALYWYRQSLGQGLEFLIYFQGNSAPDKSGLPSDRFSAERTGGSVSTLTIQRTQQEDSAVYLCASSLGFGESSYEQYFGPGTRLTVT.

CDR3 bases: TGTGCCAGCAGCCAACTAGCGGGGGCGGAAAAGACCCAGTACTTC. Translating it yields CASSQLAGAEKTQYF. The chain is built from TRBV14 and TRBJ2-5; TRBD2 agrees at 10 bases. V trimming: 2 bases; J trimming: 6 bases; junction bases outside the gene matches: 6. There are 15 residues in the CDR3. CDR1 is SGHDN, CDR2 FVKESK, per germline.

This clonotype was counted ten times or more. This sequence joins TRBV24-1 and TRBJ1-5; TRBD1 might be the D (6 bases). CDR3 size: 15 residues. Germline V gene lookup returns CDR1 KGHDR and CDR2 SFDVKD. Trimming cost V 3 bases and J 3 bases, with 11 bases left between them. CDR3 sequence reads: CATSDADRSNQPQHF. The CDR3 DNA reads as TGTGCCACCAGTGATGCCGACAGGTCCAATCAGCCCCAGCATTTT.

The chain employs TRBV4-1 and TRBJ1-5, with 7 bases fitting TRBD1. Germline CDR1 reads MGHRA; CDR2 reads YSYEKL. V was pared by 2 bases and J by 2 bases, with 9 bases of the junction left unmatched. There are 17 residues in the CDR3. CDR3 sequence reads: CASSQIPTGRRNQPQHF. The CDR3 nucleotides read TGCGCCAGCAGCCAAATCCCGACAGGGCGGCGCAATCAGCCCCAGCATTTT.

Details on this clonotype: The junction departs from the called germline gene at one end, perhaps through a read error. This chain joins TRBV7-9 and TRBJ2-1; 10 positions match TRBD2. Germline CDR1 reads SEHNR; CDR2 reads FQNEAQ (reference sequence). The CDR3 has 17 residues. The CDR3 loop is CAGSLDKREGAYNEQFF. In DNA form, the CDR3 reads TGTGCCGGCAGCTTAGATAAGCGGGAGGGCGCATACAATGAGCAGTTCTTC.

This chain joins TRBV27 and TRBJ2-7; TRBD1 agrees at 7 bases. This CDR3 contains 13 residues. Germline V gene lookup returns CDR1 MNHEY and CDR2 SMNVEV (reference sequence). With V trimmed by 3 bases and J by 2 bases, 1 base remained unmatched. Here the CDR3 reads CASSFGTAYEQYF. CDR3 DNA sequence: TGTGCCAGCAGTTTTGGGACAGCCTACGAGCAGTACTTC.

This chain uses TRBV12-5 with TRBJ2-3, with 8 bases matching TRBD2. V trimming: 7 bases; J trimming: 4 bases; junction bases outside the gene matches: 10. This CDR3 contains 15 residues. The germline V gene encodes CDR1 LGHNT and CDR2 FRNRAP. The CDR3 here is CASVLPGGPPDTQYF. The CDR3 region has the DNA TGTGCTAGTGTCCTACCGGGGGGGCCCCCAGATACGCAGTATTTT. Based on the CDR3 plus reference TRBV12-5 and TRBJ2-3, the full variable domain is DARVTQTPRHKVTEMGQEVTMRCQPILGHNTVFWYRQTMMQGLELLAYFRNRAPLDDSGMPKDRFSAEMPDATLATLKIQPSEPRDSAVYFCASVLPGGPPDTQYFGPGTRLTVL.